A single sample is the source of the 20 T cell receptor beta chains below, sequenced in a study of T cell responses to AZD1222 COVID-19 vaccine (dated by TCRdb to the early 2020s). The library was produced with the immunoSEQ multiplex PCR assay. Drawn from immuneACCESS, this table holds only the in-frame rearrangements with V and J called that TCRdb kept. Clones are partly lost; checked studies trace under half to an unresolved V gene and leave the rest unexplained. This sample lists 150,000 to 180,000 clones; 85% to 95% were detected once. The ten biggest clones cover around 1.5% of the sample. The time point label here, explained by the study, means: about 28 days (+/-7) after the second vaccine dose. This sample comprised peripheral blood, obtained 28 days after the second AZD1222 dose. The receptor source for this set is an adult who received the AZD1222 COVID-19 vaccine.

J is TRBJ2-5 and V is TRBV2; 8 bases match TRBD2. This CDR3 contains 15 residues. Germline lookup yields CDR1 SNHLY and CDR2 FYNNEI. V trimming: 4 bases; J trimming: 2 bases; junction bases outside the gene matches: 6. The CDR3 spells CASSAMRGAQETQYF. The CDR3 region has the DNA TGTGCCAGCAGTGCGATGCGGGGGGCACAAGAGACCCAGTACTTC.

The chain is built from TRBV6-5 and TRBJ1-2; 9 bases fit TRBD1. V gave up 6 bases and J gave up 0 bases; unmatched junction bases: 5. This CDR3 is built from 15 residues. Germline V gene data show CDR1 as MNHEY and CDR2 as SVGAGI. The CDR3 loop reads CASRRDRVSNYGYTF. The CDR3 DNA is TGTGCCAGCAGACGGGACAGGGTTTCTAACTATGGCTACACCTTC.

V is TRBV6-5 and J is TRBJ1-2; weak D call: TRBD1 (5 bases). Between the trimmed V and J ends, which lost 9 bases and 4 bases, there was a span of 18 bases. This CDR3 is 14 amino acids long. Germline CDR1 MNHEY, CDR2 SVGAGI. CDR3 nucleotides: TGTGCCAGTCTGGGGGGGACTAGGGGCTATGGCTACACCTTC. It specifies CASLGGTRGYGYTF.

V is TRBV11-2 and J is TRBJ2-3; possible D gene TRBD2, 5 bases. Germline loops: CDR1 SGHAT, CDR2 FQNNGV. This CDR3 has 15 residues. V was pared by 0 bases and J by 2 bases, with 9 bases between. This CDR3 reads CASSLERLLTDTQYF. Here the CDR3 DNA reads TGTGCCAGCAGCTTAGAAAGACTACTCACAGATACGCAGTATTTT.

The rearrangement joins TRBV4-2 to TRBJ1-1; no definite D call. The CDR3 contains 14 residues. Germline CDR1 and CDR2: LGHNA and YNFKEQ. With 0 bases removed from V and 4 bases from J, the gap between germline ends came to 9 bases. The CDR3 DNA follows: TGTGCCAGCAGCCAAGATTTGGTAGGCACTGAAGCTTTCTTT. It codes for CASSQDLVGTEAFF.

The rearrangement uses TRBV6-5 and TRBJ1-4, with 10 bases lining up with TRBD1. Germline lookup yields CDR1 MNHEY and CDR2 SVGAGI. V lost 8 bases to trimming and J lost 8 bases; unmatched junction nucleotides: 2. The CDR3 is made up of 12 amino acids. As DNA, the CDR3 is TGTGCCAGCCTGGGACAGGGGGAAAAACTGTTTTTT. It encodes CASLGQGEKLFF.

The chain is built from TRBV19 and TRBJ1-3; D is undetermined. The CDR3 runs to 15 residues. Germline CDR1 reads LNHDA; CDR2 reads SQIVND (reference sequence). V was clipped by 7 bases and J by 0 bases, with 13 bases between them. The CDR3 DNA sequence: TGTGCCAGTACCAATAACAGAAACTCTGGAAACACCATATATTTT. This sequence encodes CASTNNRNSGNTIYF.

The CDR3, as DNA: TGCGCCAGCAGCCAGGAGGGACTAGCGGGAGTTTTCGATGAGCAGTTCTTC. This translates into CASSQEGLAGVFDEQFF. The chain combines TRBV4-1 with TRBJ2-1; 14 bases map to TRBD2. The CDR3 extends over 17 amino acids. With V trimmed by 3 bases and J by 8 bases, 9 bases remained unmatched. Germline CDR1 and CDR2: MGHRA and YSYEKL.

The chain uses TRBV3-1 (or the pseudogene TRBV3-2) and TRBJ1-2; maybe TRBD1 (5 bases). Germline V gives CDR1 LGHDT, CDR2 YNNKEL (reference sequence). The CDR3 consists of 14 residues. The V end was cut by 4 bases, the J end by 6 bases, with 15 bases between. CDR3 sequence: CASSRGAGNDGYTF. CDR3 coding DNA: TGTGCCAGCAGCCGTGGCGCAGGGAACGATGGCTACACCTTC.

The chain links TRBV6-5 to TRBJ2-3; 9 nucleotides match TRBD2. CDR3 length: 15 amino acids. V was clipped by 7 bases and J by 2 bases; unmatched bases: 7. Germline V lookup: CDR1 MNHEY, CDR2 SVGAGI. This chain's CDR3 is CASKSSGAVTDTQYF. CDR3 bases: TGTGCCAGCAAATCTAGCGGGGCCGTCACAGATACGCAGTATTTT.

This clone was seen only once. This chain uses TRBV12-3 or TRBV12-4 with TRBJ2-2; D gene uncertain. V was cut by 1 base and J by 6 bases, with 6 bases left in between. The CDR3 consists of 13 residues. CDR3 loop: CASSLGEAGELFF. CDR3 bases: TGTGCCAGCAGTTTAGGGGAAGCCGGGGAGCTGTTTTTT.

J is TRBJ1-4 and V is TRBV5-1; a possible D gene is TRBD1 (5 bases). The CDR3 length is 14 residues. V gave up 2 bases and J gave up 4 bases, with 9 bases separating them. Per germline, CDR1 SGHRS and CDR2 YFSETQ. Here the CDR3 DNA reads TGCGCCAGCAGCTTTCAGGGAAATAATGAAAAACTGTTTTTT. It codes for CASSFQGNNEKLFF.

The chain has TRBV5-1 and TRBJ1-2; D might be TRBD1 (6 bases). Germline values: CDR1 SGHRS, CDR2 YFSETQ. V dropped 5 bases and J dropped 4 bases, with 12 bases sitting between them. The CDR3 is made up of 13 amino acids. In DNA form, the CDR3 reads TGCGCCAGCAGACCCTCGGACAGCTATGGCTACACCTTC. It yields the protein CASRPSDSYGYTF.

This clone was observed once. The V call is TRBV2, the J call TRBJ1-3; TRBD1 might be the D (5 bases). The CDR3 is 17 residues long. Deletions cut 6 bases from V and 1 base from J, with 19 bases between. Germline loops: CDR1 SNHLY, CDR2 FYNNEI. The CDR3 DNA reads TGTGCCAGCAGCCGGTACCAACATGGGACGTCTGGAAACACCATATATTTT. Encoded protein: CASSRYQHGTSGNTIYF.

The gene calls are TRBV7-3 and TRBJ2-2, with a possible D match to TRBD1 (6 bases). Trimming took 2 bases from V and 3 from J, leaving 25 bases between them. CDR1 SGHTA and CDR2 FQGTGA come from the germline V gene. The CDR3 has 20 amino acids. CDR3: CASSLRPSDNRDQDTGELFF. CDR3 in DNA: TGTGCCAGCAGCTTACGTCCTTCAGATAACAGGGATCAGGACACCGGGGAGCTGTTTTTT.

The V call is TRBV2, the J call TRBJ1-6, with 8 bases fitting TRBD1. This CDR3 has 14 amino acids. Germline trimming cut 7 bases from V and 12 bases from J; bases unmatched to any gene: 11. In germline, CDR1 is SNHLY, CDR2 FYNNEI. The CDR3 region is CASTRDRTVGPLHF. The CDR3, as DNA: TGTGCCAGCACGAGGGACAGGACGGTGGGACCCCTCCACTTT. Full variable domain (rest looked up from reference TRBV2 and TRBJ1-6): EPEVTQTPSHQVTQMGQEVILRCVPISNHLYFYWYRQILGQKVEFLVSFYNNEISEKSEIFDDQFSVERPDGSNFTLKIRSTKLEDSAMYFCASTRDRTVGPLHFGNGTRLTVT.

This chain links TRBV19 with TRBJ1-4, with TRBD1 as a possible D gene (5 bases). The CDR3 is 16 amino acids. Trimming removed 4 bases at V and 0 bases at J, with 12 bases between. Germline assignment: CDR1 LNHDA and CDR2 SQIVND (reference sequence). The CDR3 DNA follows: TGTGCCAGTAGTAACAGACAGCTAGCAACTAATGAAAAACTGTTTTTT. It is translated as CASSNRQLATNEKLFF.

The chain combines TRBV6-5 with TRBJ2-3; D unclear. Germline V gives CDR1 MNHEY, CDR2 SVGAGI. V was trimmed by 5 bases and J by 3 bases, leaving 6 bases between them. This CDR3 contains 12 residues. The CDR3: CASSKITDTQYF. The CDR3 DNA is TGTGCCAGCAGTAAAATTACAGATACGCAGTATTTT.

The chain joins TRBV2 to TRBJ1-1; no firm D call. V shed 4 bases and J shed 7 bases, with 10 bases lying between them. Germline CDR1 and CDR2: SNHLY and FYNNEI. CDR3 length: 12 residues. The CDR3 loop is CASSVLSREAFF. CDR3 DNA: TGTGCCAGCAGTGTGTTGTCCCGTGAAGCTTTCTTT. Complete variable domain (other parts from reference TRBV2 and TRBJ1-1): EPEVTQTPSHQVTQMGQEVILRCVPISNHLYFYWYRQILGQKVEFLVSFYNNEISEKSEIFDDQFSVERPDGSNFTLKIRSTKLEDSAMYFCASSVLSREAFFGQGTRLTVV.

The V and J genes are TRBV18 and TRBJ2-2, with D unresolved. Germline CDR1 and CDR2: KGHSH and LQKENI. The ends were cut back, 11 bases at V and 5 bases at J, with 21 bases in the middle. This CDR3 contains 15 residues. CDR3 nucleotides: TGTGCCTCCAAGAGTATCGGAACCGGGACCGGGGAGCTGTTTTTT. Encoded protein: CASKSIGTGTGELFF.